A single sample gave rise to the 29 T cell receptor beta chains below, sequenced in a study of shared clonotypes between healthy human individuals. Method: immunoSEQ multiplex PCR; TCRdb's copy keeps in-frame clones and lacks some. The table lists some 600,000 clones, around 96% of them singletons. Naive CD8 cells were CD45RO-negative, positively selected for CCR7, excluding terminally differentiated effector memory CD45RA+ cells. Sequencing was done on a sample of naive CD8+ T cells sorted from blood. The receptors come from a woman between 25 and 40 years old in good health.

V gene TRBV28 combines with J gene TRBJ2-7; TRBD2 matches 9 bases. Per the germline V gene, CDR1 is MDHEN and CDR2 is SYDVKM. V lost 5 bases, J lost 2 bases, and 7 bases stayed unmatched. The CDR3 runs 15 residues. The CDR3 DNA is TGTGCCAGCAGTATATATAGCGGGAGTACCTACGAGCAGTACTTC. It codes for CASSIYSGSTYEQYF.

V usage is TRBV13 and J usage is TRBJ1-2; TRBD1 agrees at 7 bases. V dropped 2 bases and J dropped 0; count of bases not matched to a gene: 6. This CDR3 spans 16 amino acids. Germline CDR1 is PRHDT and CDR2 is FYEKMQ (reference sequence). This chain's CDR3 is CASSLRGTEANYGYTF. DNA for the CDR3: TGTGCCAGCAGCTTAAGGGGGACAGAGGCTAACTATGGCTACACCTTC.

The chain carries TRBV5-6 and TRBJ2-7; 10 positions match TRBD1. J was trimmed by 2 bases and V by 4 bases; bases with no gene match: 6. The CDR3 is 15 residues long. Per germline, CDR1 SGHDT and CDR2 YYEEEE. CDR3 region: CASSGGQGPAYEQYF. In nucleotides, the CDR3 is TGTGCCAGCAGCGGGGGACAGGGGCCCGCCTACGAGCAGTACTTC. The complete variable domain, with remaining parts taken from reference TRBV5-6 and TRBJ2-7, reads DAGVTQSPTHLIKTRGQQVTLRCSPKSGHDTVSWYQQALGQGPQFIFQYYEEEERQRGNFPDRFSGHQFPNYSSELNVNALLLGDSALYLCASSGGQGPAYEQYFGPGTRLTVT.

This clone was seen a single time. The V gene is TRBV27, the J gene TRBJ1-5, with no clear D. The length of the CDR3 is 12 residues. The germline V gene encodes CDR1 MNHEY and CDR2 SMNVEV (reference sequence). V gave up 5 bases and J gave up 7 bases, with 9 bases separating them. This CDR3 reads CASSPPGQPQHF. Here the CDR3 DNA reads TGTGCCAGCAGTCCGCCTGGACAGCCCCAGCATTTT.

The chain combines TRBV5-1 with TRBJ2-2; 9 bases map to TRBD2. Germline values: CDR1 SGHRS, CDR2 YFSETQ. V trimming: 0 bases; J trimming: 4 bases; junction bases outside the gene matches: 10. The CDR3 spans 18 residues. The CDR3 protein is CASSLGGAGGPSTGELFF. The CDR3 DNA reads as TGCGCCAGCAGCTTGGGGGGTGCGGGAGGGCCGAGCACCGGGGAGCTGTTTTTT.

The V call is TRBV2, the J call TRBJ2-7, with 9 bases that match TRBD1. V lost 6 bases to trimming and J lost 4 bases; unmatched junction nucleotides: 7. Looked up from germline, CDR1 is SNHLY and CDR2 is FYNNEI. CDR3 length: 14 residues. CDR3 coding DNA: TGTGCCAGCAGCGCCGGGACAGGGCTGTACGAGCAGTACTTC. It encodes CASSAGTGLYEQYF.

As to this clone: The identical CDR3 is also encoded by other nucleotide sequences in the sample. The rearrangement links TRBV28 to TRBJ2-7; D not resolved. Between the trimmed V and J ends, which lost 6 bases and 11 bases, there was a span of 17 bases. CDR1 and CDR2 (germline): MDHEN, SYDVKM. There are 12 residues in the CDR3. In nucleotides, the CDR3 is TGTGCCAGCAGCTTCCCCGACCCCGGAAAGTACTTC. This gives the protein CASSFPDPGKYF.

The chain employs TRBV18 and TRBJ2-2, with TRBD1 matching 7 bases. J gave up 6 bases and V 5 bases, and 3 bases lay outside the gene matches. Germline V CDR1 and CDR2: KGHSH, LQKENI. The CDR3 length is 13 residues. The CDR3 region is CASSSTGSGELFF. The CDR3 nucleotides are TGTGCCAGCTCATCGACAGGGTCCGGGGAGCTGTTTTTT.

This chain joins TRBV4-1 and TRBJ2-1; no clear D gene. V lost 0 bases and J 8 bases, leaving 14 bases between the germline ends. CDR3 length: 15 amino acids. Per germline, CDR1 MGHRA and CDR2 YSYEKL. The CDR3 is CASSQESLPRDEQFF. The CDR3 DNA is TGCGCCAGCAGCCAAGAAAGCCTACCTCGCGATGAGCAGTTCTTC.

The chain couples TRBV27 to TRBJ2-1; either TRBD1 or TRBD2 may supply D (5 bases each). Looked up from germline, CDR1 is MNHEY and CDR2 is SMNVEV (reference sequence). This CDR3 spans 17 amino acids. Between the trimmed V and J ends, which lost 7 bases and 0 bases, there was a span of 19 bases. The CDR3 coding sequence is TGTGCCAGCATACCGGCGCCTTGGGGGAGCTCCTACAATGAGCAGTTCTTC. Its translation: CASIPAPWGSSYNEQFF.

The CDR3 sequence: CASSENSYTEAFF. CDR3 DNA: TGTGCCAGCAGTGAGAATTCTTACACTGAAGCTTTCTTT. This chain joins TRBV25-1 and TRBJ1-1; D ambiguous. Germline V gene lookup returns CDR1 MGHDK and CDR2 SYGVNS. V lost 3 bases, J lost 3 bases, and 8 bases lay in between. The CDR3 is 13 residues long.

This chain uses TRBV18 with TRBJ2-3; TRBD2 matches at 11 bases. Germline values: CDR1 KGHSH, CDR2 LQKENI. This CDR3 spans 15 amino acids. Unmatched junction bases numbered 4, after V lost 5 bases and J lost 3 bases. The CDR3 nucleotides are TGTGCCAGCTCATCCGGACTAGCGGGTACAGATACGCAGTATTTT. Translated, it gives CASSSGLAGTDTQYF.

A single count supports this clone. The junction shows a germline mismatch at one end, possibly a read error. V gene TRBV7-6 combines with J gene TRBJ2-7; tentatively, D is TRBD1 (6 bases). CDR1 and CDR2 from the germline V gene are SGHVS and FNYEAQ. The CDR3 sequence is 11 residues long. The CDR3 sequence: CASSQGGEQYF. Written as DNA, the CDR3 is TGCGCCAGCAGCCAAGGGGGCGAGCAGTACTTC.

CDR3 nucleotides: TGCGCCAGCAGACCGCGGACAGGCCGTCAGAACACTGAAGCTTTCTTT. Translation gives CASRPRTGRQNTEAFF. The chain employs TRBV5-1 and TRBJ1-1; 7 positions match TRBD1. Unmatched junction bases numbered 11, after V lost 5 bases and J lost 1 base. Germline loops: CDR1 SGHRS, CDR2 YFSETQ. The CDR3 spans 16 residues.

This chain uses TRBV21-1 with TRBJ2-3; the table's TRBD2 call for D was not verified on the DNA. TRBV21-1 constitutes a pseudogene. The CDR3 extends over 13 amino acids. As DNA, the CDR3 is TGTGCCAGCAGACTGGAGGATACAGATACGCAGTATTTT. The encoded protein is CASRLEDTDTQYF.

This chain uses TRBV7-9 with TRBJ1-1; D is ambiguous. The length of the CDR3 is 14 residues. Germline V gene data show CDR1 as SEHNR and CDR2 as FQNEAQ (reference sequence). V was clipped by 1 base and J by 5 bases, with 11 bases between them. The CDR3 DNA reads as TGTGCCAGCAGCTTAGGGCTGGGAGTAACTGAAGCTTTCTTT. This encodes CASSLGLGVTEAFF.

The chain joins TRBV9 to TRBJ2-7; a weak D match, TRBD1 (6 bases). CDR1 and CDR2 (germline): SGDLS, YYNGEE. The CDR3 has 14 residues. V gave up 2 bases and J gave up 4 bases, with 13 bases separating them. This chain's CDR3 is CASSVSSTGYEQYF. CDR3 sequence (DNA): TGTGCCAGCAGCGTCAGCTCGACAGGTTACGAGCAGTACTTC.

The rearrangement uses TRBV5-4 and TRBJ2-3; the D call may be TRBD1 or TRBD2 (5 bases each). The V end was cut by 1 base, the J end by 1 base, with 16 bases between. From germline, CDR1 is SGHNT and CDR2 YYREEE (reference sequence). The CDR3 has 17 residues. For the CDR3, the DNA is TGTGCCAGCAGCTTGCGCCCCGGGACCTCGGGCACAGATACGCAGTATTTT. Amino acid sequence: CASSLRPGTSGTDTQYF.

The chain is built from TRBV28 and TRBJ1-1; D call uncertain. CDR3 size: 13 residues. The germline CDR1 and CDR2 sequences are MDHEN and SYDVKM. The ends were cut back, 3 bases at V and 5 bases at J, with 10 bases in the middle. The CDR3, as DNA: TGTGCCAGCAGTTTTTCGGGAGGGACTGAAGCTTTCTTT. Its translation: CASSFSGGTEAFF. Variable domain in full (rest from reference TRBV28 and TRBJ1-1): DVKVTQSSRYLVKRTGEKVFLECVQDMDHENMFWYRQDPGLGLRLIYFSYDVKMKEKGDIPEGYSVSREKKERFSLILESASTNQTSMYLCASSFSGGTEAFFGQGTRLTVV.

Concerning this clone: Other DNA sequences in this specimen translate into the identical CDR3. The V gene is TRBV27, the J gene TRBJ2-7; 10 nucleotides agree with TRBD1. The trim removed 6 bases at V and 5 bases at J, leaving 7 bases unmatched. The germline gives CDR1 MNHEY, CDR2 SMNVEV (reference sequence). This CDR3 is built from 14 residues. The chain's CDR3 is CASSLGTGVHEQYF. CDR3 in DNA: TGTGCCAGCAGCCTTGGGACAGGGGTCCACGAGCAGTACTTC.

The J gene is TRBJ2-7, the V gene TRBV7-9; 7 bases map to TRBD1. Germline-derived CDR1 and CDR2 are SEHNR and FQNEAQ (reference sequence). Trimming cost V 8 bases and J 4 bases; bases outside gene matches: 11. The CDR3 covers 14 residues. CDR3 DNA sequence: TGTGCCAGCGGGCCACGGGACAGACATTACGAGCAGTACTTC. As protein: CASGPRDRHYEQYF.

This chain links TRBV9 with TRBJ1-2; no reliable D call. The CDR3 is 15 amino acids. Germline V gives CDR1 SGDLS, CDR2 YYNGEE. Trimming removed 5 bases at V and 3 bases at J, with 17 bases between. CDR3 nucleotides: TGTGCCAGCAGGGGTTTGAGTAACGGACACTATGGCTACACCTTC. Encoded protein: CASRGLSNGHYGYTF.

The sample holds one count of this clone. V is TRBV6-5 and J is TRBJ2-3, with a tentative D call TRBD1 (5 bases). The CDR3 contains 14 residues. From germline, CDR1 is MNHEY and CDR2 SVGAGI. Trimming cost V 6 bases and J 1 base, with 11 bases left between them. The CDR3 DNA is TGTGCCAGCAGCCCATTAGGGGGCACAGATACGCAGTATTTT. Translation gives CASSPLGGTDTQYF.

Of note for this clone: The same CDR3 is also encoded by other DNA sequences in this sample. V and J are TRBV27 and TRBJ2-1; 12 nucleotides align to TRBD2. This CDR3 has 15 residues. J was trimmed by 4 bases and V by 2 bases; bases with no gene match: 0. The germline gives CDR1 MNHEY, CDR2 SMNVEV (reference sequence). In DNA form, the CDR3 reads TGTGCCAGCAGTTTAGGACTAGCGGGGTACAATGAGCAGTTCTTC. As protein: CASSLGLAGYNEQFF.

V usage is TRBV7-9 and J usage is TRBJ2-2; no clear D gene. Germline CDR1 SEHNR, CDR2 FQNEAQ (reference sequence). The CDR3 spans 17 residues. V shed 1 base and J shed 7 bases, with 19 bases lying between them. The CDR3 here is CASSLDRDPGFGGELFF. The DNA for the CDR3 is TGTGCCAGCAGCTTAGACAGAGACCCTGGGTTCGGCGGGGAGCTGTTTTTT.

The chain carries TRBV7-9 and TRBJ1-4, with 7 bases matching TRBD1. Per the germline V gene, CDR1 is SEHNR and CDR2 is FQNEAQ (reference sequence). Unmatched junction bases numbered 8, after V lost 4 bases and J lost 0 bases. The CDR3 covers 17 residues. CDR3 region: CASSSEQGYATNEKLFF. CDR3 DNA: TGTGCCAGCAGCTCAGAACAGGGGTATGCAACTAATGAAAAACTGTTTTTT.

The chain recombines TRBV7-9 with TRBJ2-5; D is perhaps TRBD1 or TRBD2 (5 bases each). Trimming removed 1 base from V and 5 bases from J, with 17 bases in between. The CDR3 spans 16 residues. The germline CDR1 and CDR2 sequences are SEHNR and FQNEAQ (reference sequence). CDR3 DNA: TGTGCCAGCAGCTTAGGGGAGATGACAGTAAGGGAGACCCAGTACTTC. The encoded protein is CASSLGEMTVRETQYF.

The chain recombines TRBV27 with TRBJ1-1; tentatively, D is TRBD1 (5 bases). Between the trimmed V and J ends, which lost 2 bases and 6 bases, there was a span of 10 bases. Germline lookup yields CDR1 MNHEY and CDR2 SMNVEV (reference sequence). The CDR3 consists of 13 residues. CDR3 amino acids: CASSLGQGAEAFF. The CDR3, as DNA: TGTGCCAGCAGTTTAGGGCAGGGCGCTGAAGCTTTCTTT.

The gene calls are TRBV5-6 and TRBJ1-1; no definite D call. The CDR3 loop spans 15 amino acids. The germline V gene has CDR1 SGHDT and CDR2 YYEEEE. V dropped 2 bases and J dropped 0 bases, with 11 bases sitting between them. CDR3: CASSLGRTLNTEAFF. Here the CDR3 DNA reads TGTGCCAGCAGCTTAGGACGGACGTTGAACACTGAAGCTTTCTTT.